The rows below give T cell receptor beta chains drawn from one sample of a study of chemoradiotherapy in HPV16-positive cancers. The data were produced by immunoSEQ multiplex PCR, yet TCRdb's version contains in-frame clones alone and is incomplete. Counted here are 12,000 to 15,000 clones, approximately 90% occurring once; the ten biggest clones make up approximately 2.6%. Sequenced material: blood, taken from a patient who underwent chemoradiotherapy. The receptors were sampled from a human donor with HPV-associated anogenital cancer. The conserved cysteine and the conserved F or W are not part of the CDR3 here. D genes are given only for firm matches.

V	J	D	CDR3
TRBV6-6	TRBJ2-6	TRBD1	ASCDRAHSGANVLT
TRBV4-1	TRBJ1-6	-	ASSQDRGNSPLH
TRBV27	TRBJ1-1	-	ASSLRRTELV
TRBV11-2	TRBJ2-7	-	ASSLLKGYEQY
TRBV19	TRBJ2-6	-	ASNKMLGVLGSGANVLT
TRBV29-1	TRBJ1-1	-	SGAGVPKNTEAF
TRBV7-2	TRBJ1-1	TRBD1	ASSLQTGEVEAF
TRBV6-1	TRBJ2-1	-	ASSEGAALYNEQF
TRBV5-4	TRBJ1-2	-	ASSPTPFYGYT
TRBV7-8	TRBJ1-5	-	ASSLSTDSNQPQH
TRBV28	TRBJ1-5	-	ASRINNQPQH
TRBV5-3	TRBJ2-5	-	ARSFTGAQY
TRBV5-6	TRBJ2-1	-	ASLGGGREDEAF
TRBV9	TRBJ2-2	TRBD2	ASSVGGGDVTGELF
TRBV13	TRBJ1-2	-	ASSLGGAPLRANYGYT
TRBV7-2	TRBJ2-5	TRBD1	ASSPDRRAETQY
TRBV20-1	TRBJ1-2	TRBD1	SAGDRGA
TRBV9	TRBJ2-7	TRBD1	ASSVEGWAGGNEQY
TRBV6-5	TRBJ1-1	TRBD1	ASRTGLNTEAF
TRBV19	TRBJ1-1	TRBD1	ASSGGQGYTEAF
TRBV7-8	TRBJ1-1	-	ASSWHGSEFTEAF
TRBV9	TRBJ2-7	-	ASSPGTAATYEQY
TRBV27	TRBJ1-1	-	ASSSRPDWKAF
TRBV9	TRBJ1-4	-	ASSVDGEPDGEKLF
TRBV5-1	TRBJ1-2	-	ASSLEGYGYT
TRBV4-2	TRBJ1-3	-	ASSQDIYSGNTIY
TRBV6-6	TRBJ1-1	-	ASSYSDTEAF
TRBV5-1	TRBJ1-5	-	ASSSGLDGGQPQH
TRBV2	TRBJ1-6	TRBD1	ASSYGQGPVSPLH
TRBV19	TRBJ1-2	TRBD1	ASSQTGVYGYT
TRBV5-1	TRBJ1-2	TRBD1	ASSLGTEDIYGYT
TRBV25-1	TRBJ2-1	TRBD2	ASSEWAGARKSQQF
TRBV5-1	TRBJ2-2	-	ASSLDRDYTGELF
TRBV15	TRBJ1-1	-	ATSTRVQNTEAF
TRBV2	TRBJ1-5	-	ASRRGYSNQPQH
TRBV29-1	TRBJ2-7	TRBD1	SVVGRQGAEQY
TRBV7-5	TRBJ1-6	-	ARSLSFQRYNSPLH
TRBV5-6	TRBJ2-1	-	ASSFSGVSYNEQF
TRBV5-5	TRBJ2-2	-	ASSLDPRNTGELF
TRBV7-8	TRBJ2-7	-	ASRLTSGPLSYEQY
TRBV4-2	TRBJ2-1	TRBD2	ASSQDSGGSYNEQF
TRBV7-7	TRBJ2-1	-	ASSLVGLNNEQF
TRBV29-1	TRBJ1-2	TRBD1	SVEWSGRTGGVSGYGYT